This is a list of T cell receptor beta chains from one sample in a study of cytomegalovirus exposure and HLA in healthy donors. Generated by immunoSEQ multiplex PCR, the TCRdb table keeps only in-frame clones and is missing some. This sample has 200,000 or so clones, with roughly 88% found just once. The specimen was PBMCs. Source of these receptors: a woman aged 25 to 39 in good health and CMV-seropositive. The CDR3 runs from the conserved cysteine through the conserved F or W. The order of the fields is CDR3 protein, CDR3 DNA, D gene, clone size, J gene, V gene. A D gene is named only where the DNA matches it firmly. Clone size is given for some rows only: seen once, a few or many times, or a class if the clone is expanded.

CDR3: CASRGLAGGWSYNEQFF
DNA: TGTGCCAGCAGAGGACTAGCGGGAGGATGGTCCTACAATGAGCAGTTCTTC
D: TRBD2
size: -
J: TRBJ2-1
V: TRBV28

CDR3: CASSPAYEQYF
DNA: TGTGCCAGCAGTCCAGCCTACGAGCAGTACTTC
D: -
size: -
J: TRBJ2-7
V: TRBV6-6

CDR3: CASSWGQPGQGQTQYF
DNA: TGTGCCAGCAGCTGGGGACAACCGGGACAGGGACAGACCCAGTACTTC
D: TRBD1
size: once
J: TRBJ2-5
V: TRBV27

CDR3: CASSTRWGHNYGYTF
DNA: TGTGCCAGCAGTACCCGATGGGGACATAACTATGGCTACACCTTC
D: -
size: -
J: TRBJ1-2
V: TRBV6-5

CDR3: CASSERGGVRGTEAFF
DNA: TGTGCCAGCAGTGAGAGAGGCGGGGTACGGGGGACTGAAGCTTTCTTT
D: -
size: few
J: TRBJ1-1
V: TRBV2

CDR3: CASIWSTSGNTGELFF
DNA: TGTGCCAGCATTTGGTCCACTAGCGGGAACACCGGGGAGCTGTTTTTT
D: TRBD2
size: -
J: TRBJ2-2
V: TRBV28

CDR3: CAWSGAGPASQPQHF
DNA: TGTGCCTGGAGTGGGGCAGGGCCGGCGAGCCAGCCCCAGCATTTT
D: -
size: once
J: TRBJ1-5
V: TRBV30

CDR3: CASSTTSGGYNEQFF
DNA: TGTGCCAGCAGTACGACTAGCGGGGGGTACAATGAGCAGTTCTTC
D: TRBD2
size: -
J: TRBJ2-1
V: TRBV11-2

CDR3: CASSLYGGGGSGGANVLTF
DNA: TGTGCCAGCAGCTTGTATGGGGGAGGAGGGTCAGGTGGGGCCAACGTCCTGACTTTC
D: -
size: -
J: TRBJ2-6
V: TRBV5-6

CDR3: CASSLWARGDQPQHF
DNA: TGTGCCAGCAGCTTATGGGCCAGGGGAGATCAGCCCCAGCATTTT
D: -
size: -
J: TRBJ1-5
V: TRBV7-6

CDR3: CASSTRTSSYNEQFF
DNA: TGCGCCAGCAGCACCCGTACTAGTTCCTACAATGAGCAGTTCTTC
D: -
size: -
J: TRBJ2-1
V: TRBV5-1

CDR3: CASSSRGQFMNTEAFF
DNA: TGTGCCAGCAGTTCTCGGGGACAGTTTATGAACACTGAAGCTTTCTTT
D: TRBD1
size: -
J: TRBJ1-1
V: TRBV6-5

CDR3: CASSQSWLSYEQYF
DNA: TGCGCCAGCAGTCAATCATGGCTCTCCTACGAGCAGTACTTC
D: -
size: -
J: TRBJ2-7
V: TRBV23-1

CDR3: CASSFGGGGGVEQYF
DNA: TGTGCCAGCAGCTTTGGTGGCGGGGGCGGGGTCGAGCAGTACTTC
D: -
size: -
J: TRBJ2-7
V: TRBV5-4

CDR3: CASSLLSGRGTGELFF
DNA: TGTGCCAGCAGCCTACTTAGCGGGAGAGGCACCGGGGAGCTGTTTTTT
D: TRBD2
size: -
J: TRBJ2-2
V: TRBV11-3

CDR3: CASSLAGGETQYF
DNA: TGCGCCAGCAGCCTAGCGGGAGGAGAGACCCAGTACTTC
D: TRBD2
size: few
J: TRBJ2-5
V: TRBV4-1

CDR3: CASSISGGQETQYF
DNA: TGCGCCAGCAGCATCTCAGGGGGCCAAGAGACCCAGTACTTC
D: TRBD1
size: once
J: TRBJ2-5
V: TRBV5-1

CDR3: CASSLGTTGGRTEAFF
DNA: TGTGCCAGCAGCTTAGGCACGACAGGGGGCCGGACTGAAGCTTTCTTT
D: TRBD1
size: -
J: TRBJ1-1
V: TRBV7-9

CDR3: CASGESQDFNEQFF
DNA: TGTGCCAGCGGTGAGAGTCAGGACTTCAATGAGCAGTTCTTC
D: -
size: once
J: TRBJ2-1
V: TRBV6-1

CDR3: CASSLGGTSQAYEQYF
DNA: TGTGCCAGCAGCTTGGGGGGGACTAGTCAGGCCTACGAGCAGTACTTC
D: TRBD2
size: once
J: TRBJ2-7
V: TRBV5-4

CDR3: CATSGGGGGRETQYF
DNA: TGTGCCACCAGTGGGGGAGGGGGTGGACGAGAGACCCAGTACTTC
D: -
size: -
J: TRBJ2-5
V: TRBV15

CDR3: CASSGVNSYNEQFF
DNA: TGTGCCAGCTCGGGGGTGAACTCCTACAATGAGCAGTTCTTC
D: -
size: -
J: TRBJ2-1
V: TRBV25-1

CDR3: CASSETSPMDTQYF
DNA: TGTGCCAGCAGCGAAACTAGCCCTATGGATACGCAGTATTTT
D: -
size: -
J: TRBJ2-3
V: TRBV25-1

CDR3: CASSLGGYQETQYF
DNA: TGTGCCAGCAGCTTGGGAGGGTACCAAGAGACCCAGTACTTC
D: -
size: -
J: TRBJ2-5
V: TRBV5-6

CDR3: CASSLEFGGPYGYTF
DNA: TGCGCCAGCAGCTTGGAATTCGGGGGACCCTATGGCTACACCTTC
D: -
size: -
J: TRBJ1-2
V: TRBV5-1

CDR3: CASSGGTPPKAFF
DNA: TGTGCCAGCAGCGGAGGGACACCTCCTAAAGCTTTCTTT
D: -
size: -
J: TRBJ1-1
V: TRBV9

CDR3: CAISEGQEYEQYF
DNA: TGTGCCATCAGTGAGGGACAGGAGTACGAGCAGTACTTC
D: TRBD1
size: -
J: TRBJ2-7
V: TRBV10-3

CDR3: CAWSAGVNQPQHF
DNA: TGTGCCTGGAGTGCCGGGGTGAACCAGCCCCAGCATTTT
D: -
size: few
J: TRBJ1-5
V: TRBV30

CDR3: CASSLVWAVREQYF
DNA: TGTGCCAGCAGCTTAGTTTGGGCCGTTCGGGAGCAGTACTTC
D: -
size: -
J: TRBJ2-7
V: TRBV11-2

CDR3: CASSESRFQGGETQYF
DNA: TGTGCCAGCAGTGAATCCAGGTTCCAGGGGGGAGAGACCCAGTACTTC
D: -
size: -
J: TRBJ2-5
V: TRBV25-1

CDR3: CASSSSSGTRYEQYF
DNA: TGTGCCAGCAGCTCAAGTAGCGGGACACGCTACGAGCAGTACTTC
D: TRBD2
size: -
J: TRBJ2-7
V: TRBV7-6

CDR3: CGVTGGDYEQYF
DNA: TGTGGGGTGACAGGGGGGGACTACGAGCAGTACTTC
D: TRBD1
size: -
J: TRBJ2-7
V: TRBV30

CDR3: CASSFQERTGELFF
DNA: TGTGCCAGCAGTTTCCAGGAACGGACCGGGGAGCTGTTTTTT
D: -
size: -
J: TRBJ2-2
V: TRBV27

CDR3: CASILLGQENTQYF
DNA: TGTGCCAGCATTCTCCTCGGACAGGAGAATACGCAGTATTTT
D: TRBD1
size: once
J: TRBJ2-3
V: TRBV6-1

CDR3: CASSYPETYEQYF
DNA: TGTGCCAGCAGTTACCCAGAAACCTACGAGCAGTACTTC
D: -
size: -
J: TRBJ2-7
V: TRBV6-6

CDR3: CASSSGTGNTGELFF
DNA: TGTGCCAGCAGCTCCGGGACAGGGAACACCGGGGAGCTGTTTTTT
D: TRBD1
size: once
J: TRBJ2-2
V: TRBV11-3

CDR3: CASSPQTGSMNTEAFF
DNA: TGCGCCAGCAGCCCCCAGACAGGGAGTATGAACACTGAAGCTTTCTTT
D: TRBD1
size: once
J: TRBJ1-1
V: TRBV5-1

CDR3: CASSPNPGQGNTGELFF
DNA: TGTGCCAGCAGCCCGAACCCAGGACAGGGGAACACCGGGGAGCTGTTTTTT
D: TRBD1
size: -
J: TRBJ2-2
V: TRBV5-4

CDR3: CASSPDSLGQPQHF
DNA: TGTGCCAGTAGCCCGGACAGTTTGGGTCAGCCCCAGCATTTT
D: -
size: -
J: TRBJ1-5
V: TRBV19

CDR3: CASSYSIPGMNTEAFF
DNA: TGTGCCAGCAGTTACTCAATTCCAGGAATGAACACTGAAGCTTTCTTT
D: -
size: once
J: TRBJ1-1
V: TRBV6-6

CDR3: CASTTSGSSEQYF
DNA: TGTGCCAGTACGACTAGCGGGAGTAGCGAGCAGTACTTC
D: TRBD2
size: -
J: TRBJ2-7
V: TRBV19

CDR3: CASSTPGQGNQPQHF
DNA: TGTGCCAGCAGTACCCCGGGACAGGGAAATCAGCCCCAGCATTTT
D: TRBD1
size: -
J: TRBJ1-5
V: TRBV28

CDR3: CAIMGQGSDTQYF
DNA: TGTGCCATCATGGGGCAGGGCTCAGATACGCAGTATTTT
D: -
size: -
J: TRBJ2-3
V: TRBV10-3

CDR3: CASSQGTDYTF
DNA: TGTGCCAGCAGCCAAGGGACAGACTACACCTTC
D: TRBD1
size: once
J: TRBJ1-2
V: TRBV6-6